This T cell receptor beta chain appears in the sequencing data of a study of control samples from healthy donors and cancer patients. This clone was observed a single time. Germline CDR1 and CDR2: MNHEY and SMNVEV (reference sequence). This CDR3 has 14 residues. V gave up 3 bases and J gave up 6 bases, with 14 bases separating them. The data were produced by immunoSEQ multiplex PCR, yet TCRdb's version contains in-frame clones alone and is incomplete. The repertoire holds roughly 70,000 clones, around 93% seen once, with 2.8% in the top ten. This receptor was taken from a woman in her 30s in good health. The sequenced material came from blood. The chain has TRBV27 and TRBJ1-2; D possibly corresponds to TRBD1 (5 bases). CDR3 sequence (DNA): TGTGCCAGCAGTTTTGGGGGACCCGTTAATGGCTACACCTTC. This sequence encodes CASSFGGPVNGYTF.